These T cell receptor beta chains were read from a single sample in a study of T-cell memory formation after mild COVID-19. TCRdb reanalysed the 5' RACE reads using MiXCR and keeps one entry per CDR3 protein. Altogether over 450,000 distinct CDR3 sequences are present, around 21% being singletons, with the ten largest covering approximately 12%. Sequencing used PBMCs or a T cell subset sorted from them (not recorded which). These receptors all stem from an adult woman who had mild COVID-19 (a few samples of this study predate the infection). Cell type and time point are not known. Both conserved end residues are part of each CDR3. A D gene is named only where the DNA matches it firmly. A row's size may be missing; if present it is once, few, many or a size class.

v_call: TRBV7-3; clone_size: .; j_call: TRBJ2-1; d_call: TRBD2; cdr3_aa: CASSLLAENEQFF; cdr3_nt: TGTGCCAGCAGCCTACTAGCGGAGAATGAGCAGTTCTTC
v_call: TRBV21-1; clone_size: .; j_call: TRBJ1-2; d_call: .; cdr3_aa: CASSKGQGGGYTF; cdr3_nt: TGTGCCAGCAGCAAGGGGCAGGGTGGTGGCTACACCTTC
v_call: TRBV27; clone_size: .; j_call: TRBJ2-7; d_call: .; cdr3_aa: CASSGGTMGEQYF; cdr3_nt: TGTGCCAGCAGTGGAGGGACAATGGGCGAGCAGTACTTC
v_call: TRBV12-3/TRBV12-4; clone_size: few; j_call: TRBJ2-7; d_call: TRBD2; cdr3_aa: CASNPSGGGSYEQYF; cdr3_nt: TGTGCCAGCAATCCAAGCGGGGGGGGCTCCTACGAGCAGTACTTC
v_call: TRBV20-1; clone_size: few; j_call: TRBJ1-2; d_call: TRBD1; cdr3_aa: CSANPGGSGYTF; cdr3_nt: TGCAGTGCTAATCCAGGGGGCTCTGGCTACACCTTC
v_call: TRBV4-3; clone_size: many; j_call: TRBJ2-1; d_call: .; cdr3_aa: CASSRNWMSSYNEQFF; cdr3_nt: TGCGCCAGCAGCCGAAACTGGATGTCCTCTTACAATGAGCAGTTCTTC
v_call: TRBV29-1; clone_size: .; j_call: TRBJ2-7; d_call: TRBD1; cdr3_aa: CSVRDRGSYEQYF; cdr3_nt: TGCAGCGTTAGGGACAGGGGATCCTACGAGCAGTACTTC
v_call: TRBV12-3/TRBV12-4; clone_size: many; j_call: TRBJ2-7; d_call: .; cdr3_aa: CASSLDKLYRYF; cdr3_nt: TGTGCCAGCAGTCTGGACAAGCTCTACCGGTACTTC
v_call: TRBV9; clone_size: .; j_call: TRBJ1-6; d_call: .; cdr3_aa: CASSVVGESPLHF; cdr3_nt: TGTGCCAGCAGCGTAGTGGGGGAGTCACCCCTCCACTTT
v_call: TRBV7-8; clone_size: .; j_call: TRBJ2-1; d_call: TRBD2; cdr3_aa: CASSFLGLAYNEQFF; cdr3_nt: TGTGCCAGCAGCTTTCTGGGACTAGCATACAATGAGCAGTTCTTC
v_call: TRBV10-3; clone_size: .; j_call: TRBJ2-7; d_call: .; cdr3_aa: CAITDGGSYEQYF; cdr3_nt: TGTGCCATCACTGACGGAGGCTCCTACGAGCAGTACTTC
v_call: TRBV7-3; clone_size: many; j_call: TRBJ2-1; d_call: .; cdr3_aa: CASSLKGGTSSYNEQFF; cdr3_nt: TGTGCCAGCAGCTTAAAAGGCGGGACGAGCTCCTACAATGAGCAGTTCTTC
v_call: TRBV20-1; clone_size: .; j_call: TRBJ2-7; d_call: TRBD1; cdr3_aa: CSARATGGVLGSYEQYF; cdr3_nt: TGCAGTGCTAGAGCGACAGGGGGAGTCTTGGGCTCCTACGAGCAGTACTTC
v_call: TRBV5-5; clone_size: few; j_call: TRBJ1-1; d_call: .; cdr3_aa: CASSLDTGNTEAFF; cdr3_nt: TGTGCCAGCAGCTTGGATACCGGGAACACTGAAGCTTTCTTT
v_call: TRBV27; clone_size: .; j_call: TRBJ1-1; d_call: .; cdr3_aa: CASRGGRATEAFF; cdr3_nt: TGTGCCAGCAGGGGGGGACGGGCCACTGAAGCTTTCTTT
v_call: TRBV4-1; clone_size: many; j_call: TRBJ2-7; d_call: .; cdr3_aa: CASSQEDEGHFSYEQYF; cdr3_nt: TGCGCCAGCAGCCAAGAGGACGAGGGACACTTCTCCTACGAGCAGTACTTC
v_call: TRBV7-6; clone_size: few; j_call: TRBJ2-5; d_call: TRBD2; cdr3_aa: CASSFLLAGVETQYF; cdr3_nt: TGTGCCAGCAGCTTCCTACTAGCGGGAGTAGAGACCCAGTACTTC
v_call: TRBV18; clone_size: many; j_call: TRBJ2-1; d_call: .; cdr3_aa: CASSHLGGSYNEQFF; cdr3_nt: TGTGCCAGCTCGCACCTTGGGGGATCCTACAATGAGCAGTTCTTC
v_call: TRBV10-3; clone_size: few; j_call: TRBJ2-7; d_call: .; cdr3_aa: CAISESPLAPTSYEQYF; cdr3_nt: TGTGCCATCAGTGAGTCGCCGCTGGCGCCGACTTCCTACGAGCAGTACTTC